The subject of this entry is one T cell receptor beta chain. Its antigen is undetermined. Assay: immunoSEQ multiplex PCR; the TCRdb copy retains only in-frame clones and omits some. Among more than 95,000 clones listed, around 86% were seen once. The data originate from a study of T cell responses to AZD1222 COVID-19 vaccine. V shed 3 bases and J shed 0 bases, with 11 bases lying between them. This CDR3 contains 15 residues. The germline V gene encodes CDR1 LNHDA and CDR2 SQIVND (reference sequence). Findings and caveats of the study: Baseline serostatus was positive in only six AZD1222 recipients.

The sequences come from peripheral blood, collected 28 days after the second dose of the MenACWY control vaccine. This TCR came from an adult who received the MenACWY meningococcal vaccine as a control. V is TRBV19 and J is TRBJ2-5, with D possibly being TRBD1 or TRBD2 (5 bases each). Here the CDR3 DNA reads TGTGCCAGTAGTATTGGGGGAACAGACCAAGAGACCCAGTACTTC. Protein sequence: CASSIGGTDQETQYF.